A single sample gave rise to the 7 T cell receptor beta chains below, sequenced in a study of blood T cell repertoires in COVID-19. TCRdb's copy holds only in-frame clones and misses some; the assay was immunoSEQ multiplex PCR. Found here are 180,000 or so clones, approximately 87% of them singletons; the top ten hold approximately 4%. What was sequenced was peripheral blood. All receptors derive from a man aged 18-30 years with active or convalescent COVID-19.

The genes are TRBV27 and TRBJ2-1; 7 bases match TRBD2. Looked up from germline, CDR1 is MNHEY and CDR2 is SMNVEV (reference sequence). The length of the CDR3 is 17 residues. The junction had 17 bases not matched to a gene; V was cut back by 6 bases and J by 6 bases. As DNA, the CDR3 is TGTGCCAGCAGAATATTAGGGAGGGAGGAAGCGGTCAATGAGCAGTTCTTC. It is translated as CASRILGREEAVNEQFF.

The chain carries TRBV28 and TRBJ1-6; 7 bases line up with TRBD1. This CDR3 is 16 amino acids long. J lost 7 bases, V lost 6 bases, and 12 bases had no gene match. Germline V lookup: CDR1 MDHEN, CDR2 SYDVKM. The DNA of the CDR3 is TGTGCCAGCAGACTAACCCGACAGGGCGGCAATTCACCCCTCCACTTT. It translates to CASRLTRQGGNSPLHF.

J is TRBJ1-4 and V is TRBV5-1, with D maybe TRBD1 (6 bases). In germline, CDR1 is SGHRS, CDR2 YFSETQ. Deletions cut 1 base from V and 5 bases from J, with 9 bases between. The CDR3 contains 14 residues. The CDR3 loop reads CASSLQGRNEKLFF. In nucleotides, the CDR3 is TGCGCCAGCAGCTTGCAGGGGCGGAATGAAAAACTGTTTTTT.

This clone appeared a few times. The chain combines TRBV28 with TRBJ2-4; D is unclear. Trimming stripped 5 bases from V and 11 bases from J, with 10 bases between. CDR1 and CDR2 (germline): MDHEN, SYDVKM. The CDR3 length is 11 residues. The CDR3 protein is CASSGGSVQYF. CDR3 coding DNA: TGTGCCAGCAGTGGCGGTTCGGTTCAGTACTTC.

This chain links TRBV6-6 with TRBJ2-3, with TRBD1 as a possible D gene (5 bases). Germline assignment: CDR1 MNHNY and CDR2 SVGAGI (reference sequence). V lost 0 bases to trimming and J lost 2 bases, with 12 bases between them. This CDR3 spans 16 amino acids. CDR3 residues: CASSYSRAKSTDTQYF. The CDR3 nucleotides read TGTGCCAGCAGTTACTCCAGGGCAAAGTCCACAGATACGCAGTATTTT.

This clone has a handful of counts. This chain joins TRBV12-3 or TRBV12-4 and TRBJ1-1; D is unclear. V was cut by 3 bases and J by 5 bases, with 7 bases left in between. There are 12 residues in the CDR3. The CDR3 nucleotides are TGTGCCAGCAGTTTGAGGCGAACTGAAGCTTTCTTT. Residues: CASSLRRTEAFF.

The chain couples TRBV7-8 to TRBJ1-1, with D uncertain. This CDR3 has 12 residues. CDR1 and CDR2 (germline): SGHVS, FQNEAQ. V was pared by 7 bases and J by 7 bases, with 13 bases between. The CDR3 nucleotides read TGTGCCAGCATCGACCCGGGAGTTGAAGCTTTCTTT. Its translation: CASIDPGVEAFF.